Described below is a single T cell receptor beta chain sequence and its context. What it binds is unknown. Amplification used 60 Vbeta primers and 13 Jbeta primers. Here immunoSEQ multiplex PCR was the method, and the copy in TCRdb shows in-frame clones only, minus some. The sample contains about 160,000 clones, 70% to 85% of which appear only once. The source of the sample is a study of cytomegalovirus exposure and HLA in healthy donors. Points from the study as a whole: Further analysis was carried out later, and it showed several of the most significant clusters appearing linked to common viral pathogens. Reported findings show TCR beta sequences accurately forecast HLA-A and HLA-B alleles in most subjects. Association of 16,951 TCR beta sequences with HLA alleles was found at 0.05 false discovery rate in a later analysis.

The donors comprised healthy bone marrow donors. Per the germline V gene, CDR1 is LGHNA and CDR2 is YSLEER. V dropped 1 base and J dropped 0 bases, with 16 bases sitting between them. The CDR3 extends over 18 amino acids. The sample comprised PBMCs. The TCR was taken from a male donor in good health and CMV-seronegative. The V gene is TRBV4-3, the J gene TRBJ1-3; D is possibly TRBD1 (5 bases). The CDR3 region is CASSQGRLGPGSGNTIYF. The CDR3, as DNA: TGCGCCAGCAGCCAAGGGCGGCTGGGGCCGGGCTCTGGAAACACCATATATTTT.